A single sample gave rise to the 25 T cell receptor beta chains below, sequenced in a study of T-cell memory formation after mild COVID-19 (dated by TCRdb to the early 2020s). The library came from 5' RACE. The instrument was an Illumina NovaSeq 6000. The public sequencing data were trimmed at Q25 with fastp and processed into clonotypes with MiXCR by TCRdb, which kept only in-frame beta chains. Rows merge per CDR3 protein into single entries with the most common DNA and genes. This sample lists about 410,000 distinct CDR3 sequences; roughly a quarter were detected once. Of the sample, around 13% falls within the top ten clones. Source material: PBMCs or a T cell subset sorted from them (not recorded which). Receptors originate from an adult woman who had mild COVID-19 (a few samples of this study predate the infection). The sample titles of this study are shuffled in the database, so cell type and time point are left out; the donor was told from shared clones.

The sample holds a few counts of this clonotype. This rearrangement joins TRBV12-3 or TRBV12-4 to TRBJ2-1; 9 bases line up with TRBD1. Trimming removed 5 bases from V and 7 bases from J; junction bases left unmatched: 9. The CDR3 loop spans 15 amino acids. The CDR3 nucleotides are TGTGCCAGCAGTCCAACAGGGGGCGCCGGGAATGAGCAGTTCTTC. This sequence encodes CASSPTGGAGNEQFF.

This clonotype was counted a few times. This sequence joins TRBV7-2 and TRBJ2-1, with D possibly matching TRBD1 (5 bases). V was clipped by 4 bases and J by 14 bases, with 15 bases between them. Germline V lookup: CDR1 SGHTA, CDR2 FQGNSA. This CDR3 is 12 amino acids long. The DNA of the CDR3 is TGTGCCAGCAGCTCCCCAGGGTATGGGGAGTTCTTC. Protein product: CASSSPGYGEFF.

The V call is TRBV20-1, the J call TRBJ2-1; D ambiguous. The CDR3 extends over 14 amino acids. The germline V gene encodes CDR1 DFQATT and CDR2 SNEGSKA (reference sequence). Trimming removed 2 bases from V and 8 bases from J, with 16 bases in between. The CDR3 protein is CSARNMTPWDEQFF. Written as DNA, the CDR3 is TGCAGTGCTAGAAATATGACCCCATGGGATGAGCAGTTCTTC.

This clonotype appeared a few times. This chain connects TRBV6-2 or TRBV6-3 to TRBJ2-1; D ambiguous. There are 13 residues in the CDR3. From germline, CDR1 is MNHEY and CDR2 SVGEGT. V was cut by 10 bases and J by 6 bases, with 16 bases left in between. CDR3 residues: CATLELGPNEQFF. Written as DNA, the CDR3 is TGTGCCACCCTGGAGCTCGGACCCAATGAGCAGTTCTTC.

This clonotype came up a few times. The chain has TRBV6-1 and TRBJ2-7; 10 nucleotides align to TRBD1. V dropped 4 bases and J dropped 5; count of bases not matched to a gene: 5. The CDR3 extends over 14 amino acids. The germline V gene encodes CDR1 MNHNS and CDR2 SASEGT. The CDR3 nucleotides are TGTGCCAGCAGTGTAACCGGGACAGGGGACGAGCAGTACTTC. Translation gives CASSVTGTGDEQYF.

The table lists this clonotype with a few counts. V is TRBV7-2 and J is TRBJ1-1; no clear D gene. Germline V gives CDR1 SGHTA, CDR2 FQGNSA. The CDR3 is 12 residues long. Trimming took 5 bases from V and 7 from J, leaving 11 bases between them. CDR3 sequence reads: CASSHNHGEAFF. CDR3 in DNA: TGTGCCAGCAGCCATAACCACGGTGAAGCTTTCTTT.

This clonotype occurred a few times. This sequence joins TRBV5-1 and TRBJ2-3, with 9 nucleotides matching TRBD2. Germline V gene lookup returns CDR1 SGHRS and CDR2 YFSETQ. CDR3 length: 20 residues. Germline trimming cut 1 base from V and 2 bases from J; bases unmatched to any gene: 17. In DNA, the CDR3 is TGCGCCAGCAGCTTGACTCAGTCTAGCGGGAAACCTCTGAACACAGATACGCAGTATTTT. Translation gives CASSLTQSSGKPLNTDTQYF. The entire variable domain, with the rest obtained from reference TRBV5-1 and TRBJ2-3, is as follows: KAGVTQTPRYLIKTRGQQVTLSCSPISGHRSVSWYQQTPGQGLQFLFEYFSETQRNKGNFPGRFSGRQFSNSRSEMNVSTLELGDSALYLCASSLTQSSGKPLNTDTQYFGPGTRLTVL.

The chain combines TRBV10-3 with TRBJ2-5, with TRBD1 matching 8 bases. The V segment lost 5 bases and the J segment 5 bases; nucleotides outside the gene matches: 4. This CDR3 is 13 amino acids long. Germline V gives CDR1 ENHRY, CDR2 SYGVKD. CDR3 loop: CAISQDRGETQYF. The CDR3 coding sequence is TGTGCCATCAGTCAAGACAGGGGTGAGACCCAGTACTTC.

The rearrangement joins TRBV19 to TRBJ2-7; D gene unclear. The CDR3 spans 14 residues. CDR1 is LNHDA, CDR2 SQIVND, per germline (reference sequence). Trimming left V 5 bases short and J 3 bases short, with 14 bases between. CDR3 residues: CASSPPRQLYEQYF. The CDR3, as DNA: TGTGCCAGTAGTCCCCCTAGGCAGCTCTACGAGCAGTACTTC.

This clonotype has only a few counts. J is TRBJ2-1 and V is TRBV7-9; D is undetermined. V was trimmed by 5 bases and J by 6 bases, leaving 17 bases between them. The CDR3 has 15 amino acids. CDR1 and CDR2 (germline): SEHNR, FQNEAQ (reference sequence). DNA for the CDR3: TGTGCCAGCAGCCCTGTAGCTTCAGTGGCCAATGAGCAGTTCTTC. Translating gives CASSPVASVANEQFF. Full variable domain (missing parts from reference TRBV7-9 and TRBJ2-1): DTGVSQNPRHKITKRGQNVTFRCDPISEHNRLYWYRQTLGQGPEFLTYFQNEAQLEKSRLLSDRFSAERPKGSFSTLEIQRTEQGDSAMYLCASSPVASVANEQFFGPGTRLTVL.

CDR3 region: CASSNGTGAPYNEQFF. CDR3 coding DNA: TGTGCCAGCAGCAACGGGACAGGGGCCCCTTACAATGAGCAGTTCTTC. V and J are TRBV21-1 and TRBJ2-1; the D call in the table, TRBD1, was not verified against the DNA. TRBV21-1 is recorded as a pseudogene. The CDR3 totals 16 residues.

This clonotype has just a few counts. V usage is TRBV29-1 and J usage is TRBJ2-7; perhaps TRBD1 as D (6 bases). The V end lost 2 bases, the J end lost 4 bases, and 12 bases lay between the germline ends. This CDR3 spans 13 amino acids. CDR1 is SQVTM, CDR2 ANQGSEA, per germline. The CDR3 here is CSVEISGDYEQYF. CDR3 coding DNA: TGCAGCGTTGAAATCTCAGGGGATTACGAGCAGTACTTC.

In this sample, this clonotype turned up a few times. The gene calls are TRBV7-3 and TRBJ2-7, with TRBD2 matching over 13 bases. Looked up from germline, CDR1 is SGHTA and CDR2 is FQGTGA. The CDR3 totals 15 residues. V dropped 5 bases and J dropped 5; count of bases not matched to a gene: 6. CDR3 protein: CASSASGTSGNEQYF. The CDR3 nucleotides are TGTGCCAGCAGCGCCTCCGGGACTAGCGGGAACGAGCAGTACTTC. The full variable domain, its missing parts supplied by reference TRBV7-3 and TRBJ2-7, is GAGVSQTPSNKVTEKGKYVELRCDPISGHTALYWYRQSLGQGPEFLIYFQGTGAADDSGLPNDRFFAVRPEGSVSTLKIQRTERGDSAVYLCASSASGTSGNEQYFGPGTRLTVT.

In its sample, this clonotype was seen many times. This sequence joins TRBV12-3 or TRBV12-4 and TRBJ2-1; 12 nucleotides match TRBD2. The CDR3 consists of 17 residues. V was clipped by 3 bases and J by 2 bases; unmatched bases: 5. CDR3 residues: CASSLSSGGAAYNEQFF. The CDR3 nucleotides are TGTGCCAGCAGTTTGTCTAGCGGGGGGGCGGCCTACAATGAGCAGTTCTTC.

The CDR3 region has the DNA TGTGCCAGCTCACTAACTTCCGATTACGAGCAGTACTTC. Its protein product is CASSLTSDYEQYF. The gene calls are TRBV18 and TRBJ2-7, with no clear D. The CDR3 totals 13 residues. With 4 bases removed from V and 4 bases from J, the gap between germline ends came to 11 bases. Germline lookup yields CDR1 KGHSH and CDR2 LQKENI. The entire variable domain, with the rest obtained from reference TRBV18 and TRBJ2-7, is as follows: NAGVMQNPRHLVRRRGQEARLRCSPMKGHSHVYWYRQLPEEGLKFMVYLQKENIIDESGMPKERFSAEFPKEGPSILRIQQVVRGDSAAYFCASSLTSDYEQYFGPGTRLTVT.

There are a few counts of this clonotype. The gene calls are TRBV6-5 and TRBJ2-7; 8 nucleotides line up with TRBD2. The CDR3 length is 15 residues. Germline lookup yields CDR1 MNHEY and CDR2 SVGAGI. With 2 bases clipped from V and 0 bases from J, the junction kept 3 bases outside the gene matches. The CDR3 reads CASSYASGLSYEQYF. The CDR3 DNA is TGTGCCAGCAGTTACGCTAGCGGGCTCTCCTACGAGCAGTACTTC.

This clonotype has more than one count but fewer than ten. The genes are TRBV6-4 and TRBJ1-1; 7 bases fit TRBD1. Trimming cost V 0 bases and J 4 bases; bases outside gene matches: 5. From germline, CDR1 is MRHNA and CDR2 SNTAGT. CDR3 length equals 15 residues. This CDR3 is CASSDSGTVRTEAFF. The CDR3 DNA reads as TGTGCCAGCAGTGACTCCGGGACAGTGCGCACTGAAGCTTTCTTT.

This clonotype has more than one count but fewer than ten. The V and J genes are TRBV27 and TRBJ2-5; D unresolved. CDR1 and CDR2 from the germline V gene are MNHEY and SMNVEV (reference sequence). V was clipped by 5 bases and J by 1 base, with 17 bases between them. This CDR3 spans 16 amino acids. The CDR3 loop is CASSPYPWRTQETQYF. The CDR3 region has the DNA TGTGCCAGCAGTCCCTACCCCTGGCGGACCCAAGAGACCCAGTACTTC.

The chain carries TRBV12-3 or TRBV12-4 and TRBJ2-2; 10 bases match TRBD2. J gave up 4 bases and V 3 bases, and 5 bases lay outside the gene matches. The CDR3 runs 16 residues. As DNA, the CDR3 is TGTGCCAGCAGTTTCACCGGGACTAGCGTCACCGGGGAGCTGTTTTTT. Residues: CASSFTGTSVTGELFF.

J is TRBJ2-7 and V is TRBV20-1, with D unclear. This CDR3 region has 15 residues. The germline V and J ends were trimmed by 0 bases and 7 bases, with 19 bases remaining between them. CDR1 is DFQATT, CDR2 SNEGSKA, per germline (reference sequence). The CDR3 DNA is TGCAGTGCTAGAGATTTGGATACCATTACGTGGGAGCAGTACTTC. It is translated as CSARDLDTITWEQYF.

The rearrangement links TRBV7-9 to TRBJ2-3; a weak D match, TRBD1 (6 bases). V gave up 4 bases and J gave up 2 bases, with 10 bases separating them. The CDR3 extends over 14 amino acids. Germline assignment: CDR1 SEHNR and CDR2 FQNEAQ (reference sequence). This chain's CDR3 is CASSYTGITDTQYF. The CDR3 coding sequence is TGTGCCAGCAGCTATACAGGGATCACAGATACGCAGTATTTT.

This clonotype has at least ten counts. The rearrangement links TRBV7-2 to TRBJ2-1; D may be TRBD1 (5 bases). This CDR3 comprises 15 residues. The V gene lost 2 bases and the J gene lost 5 bases, with 13 bases spanning the gap. CDR1 is SGHTA and CDR2 is FQGNSA in the germline V gene. The DNA of the CDR3 is TGTGCCAGCAGCTTATCGTCAGGGAAGCACAATGAGCAGTTCTTC. Translated, it gives CASSLSSGKHNEQFF.

This clonotype was observed at least ten times. In nucleotides, the CDR3 is TGTGCCAGTAGGTGGGACAGGGGCGGATCAATCGGGGGCTACACCTTC. Amino acids: CASRWDRGGSIGGYTF. This chain connects TRBV19 to TRBJ1-2; the match to TRBD1 covers 10 bases. V was pared by 6 bases and J by 8 bases, with 15 bases of the junction left unmatched. The CDR3 runs to 16 residues. Germline assignment: CDR1 LNHDA and CDR2 SQIVND (reference sequence).

This rearrangement joins TRBV12-3 or TRBV12-4 to TRBJ2-1; D is unclear. Trimming removed 3 bases at V and 0 bases at J, with 9 bases between. The CDR3 length is 15 residues. CDR3 sequence (DNA): TGTGCCAGCAGTTTCGTCCAGAGCTCCTACAATGAGCAGTTCTTC. Protein product: CASSFVQSSYNEQFF.

This clonotype was detected a few times. The rearrangement joins TRBV7-3 to TRBJ2-1; D call uncertain. The V gene lost 6 bases and the J gene lost 9 bases, with 15 bases spanning the gap. The germline CDR1 and CDR2 sequences are SGHTA and FQGTGA. The CDR3 extends over 13 amino acids. In DNA form, the CDR3 reads TGTGCCAGCAGAGCCCAGCTTGTGGGTGAGCAGTTCTTC. Translation gives CASRAQLVGEQFF.